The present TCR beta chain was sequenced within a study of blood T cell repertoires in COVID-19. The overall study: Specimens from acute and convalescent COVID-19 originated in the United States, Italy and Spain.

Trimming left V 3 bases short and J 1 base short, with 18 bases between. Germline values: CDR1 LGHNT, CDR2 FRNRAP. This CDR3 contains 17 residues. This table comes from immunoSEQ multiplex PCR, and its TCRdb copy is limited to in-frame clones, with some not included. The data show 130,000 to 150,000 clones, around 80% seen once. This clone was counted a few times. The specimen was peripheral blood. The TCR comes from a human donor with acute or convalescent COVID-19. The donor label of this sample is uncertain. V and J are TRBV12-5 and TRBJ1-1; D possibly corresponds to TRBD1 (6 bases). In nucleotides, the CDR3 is TGTGCTAGTGGTTTCGGGACCCCTGTCAGGGGGAACACTGAAGCTTTCTTT. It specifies CASGFGTPVRGNTEAFF.